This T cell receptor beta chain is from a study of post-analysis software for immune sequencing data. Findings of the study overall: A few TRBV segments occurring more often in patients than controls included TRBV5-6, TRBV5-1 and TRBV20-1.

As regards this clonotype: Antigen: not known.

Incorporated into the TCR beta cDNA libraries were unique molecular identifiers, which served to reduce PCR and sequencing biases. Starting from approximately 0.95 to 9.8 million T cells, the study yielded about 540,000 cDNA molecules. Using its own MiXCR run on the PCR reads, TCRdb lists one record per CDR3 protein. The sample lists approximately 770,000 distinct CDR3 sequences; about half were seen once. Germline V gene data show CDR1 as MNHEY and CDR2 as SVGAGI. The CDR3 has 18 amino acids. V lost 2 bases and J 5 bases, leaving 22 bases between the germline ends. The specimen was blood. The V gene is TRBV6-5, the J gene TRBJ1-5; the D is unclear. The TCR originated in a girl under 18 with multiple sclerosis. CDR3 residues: CASSYANPQTSFHQPQHF. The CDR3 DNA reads TGTGCCAGCAGTTACGCTAACCCCCAGACCAGCTTTCATCAGCCCCAGCATTTT.